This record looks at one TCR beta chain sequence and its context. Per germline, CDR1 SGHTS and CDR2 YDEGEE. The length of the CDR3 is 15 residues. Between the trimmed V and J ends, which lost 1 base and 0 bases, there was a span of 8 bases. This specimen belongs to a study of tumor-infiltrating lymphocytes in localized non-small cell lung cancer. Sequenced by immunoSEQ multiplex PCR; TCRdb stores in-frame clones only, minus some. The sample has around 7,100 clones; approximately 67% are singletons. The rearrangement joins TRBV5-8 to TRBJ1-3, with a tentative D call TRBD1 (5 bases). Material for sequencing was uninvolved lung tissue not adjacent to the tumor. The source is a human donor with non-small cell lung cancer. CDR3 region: CASSLPGGSGNTIYF. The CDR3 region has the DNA TGTGCCAGCAGCTTGCCGGGGGGCTCTGGAAACACCATATATTTT.